The rows below give T cell receptor beta chains drawn from one sample of a study of spatial heterogeneity in lung cancer. TCRdb used MiXCR to reprocess the 5' RACE reads, holding one entry per CDR3 protein. The sample consists of roughly 48,000 distinct CDR3 sequences, approximately 5.7% of them appearing once. Sample: PBMCs, taken at surgery. The receptor set was obtained from a male donor with early-stage non-small cell lung cancer. The CDR3 runs from the conserved cysteine through the conserved F or W. A D gene is named only where the DNA matches it firmly. Only some rows state a clone size, as once, few, many or a class for expanded clones.

j_gene	abundance	d_gene	len	v_gene	CDR3nt	CDR3aa
TRBJ2-1	many	-	14	TRBV24-1	TGTGCCACCAGTGAGTCGGGACCTAGGAATGAGCAGTTCTTC	CATSESGPRNEQFF
TRBJ2-3	few	-	15	TRBV12-3/TRBV12-4	TGTGCCAGCAGGGACGTCTCTAGTGCCTGGGATACGCAGTATTTT	CASRDVSSAWDTQYF
TRBJ2-5	many	-	14	TRBV7-9	TGTGCCAGCACCCGGCCGCAGGTCCAAGAGACCCAGTACTTC	CASTRPQVQETQYF
TRBJ1-4	many	-	13	TRBV29-1	TGCAGCGTGACAGGAGTTAATAATGAAAAACTGTTTTTT	CSVTGVNNEKLFF
TRBJ2-1	-	TRBD2	15	TRBV16	TGTGCCAGCAGCCGGAGCGGGGGGTCCTACAATGAGCAGTTCTTC	CASSRSGGSYNEQFF
TRBJ2-1	many	-	16	TRBV11-2	TGTGCCAGCAGCCTACCAGCAGGGAGAGCCTACAATGAGCAGTTCTTC	CASSLPAGRAYNEQFF
TRBJ1-4	-	TRBD1	18	TRBV12-3/TRBV12-4	TGTGCCAGCAGTTTGGGCACCGGGACAGGGGTTACTAATGAAAAACTGTTTTTT	CASSLGTGTGVTNEKLFF
TRBJ2-3	many	-	14	TRBV5-1	TGCGCCAGCAGCTTGGGACGGTTCACAGATACGCAGTATTTT	CASSLGRFTDTQYF
TRBJ1-2	many	-	12	TRBV28	TGTGCCAGCAGTTGGGCTCAGAATGGCTACACCTTC	CASSWAQNGYTF
TRBJ2-1	many	TRBD2	15	TRBV20-1	TGCAGTGCTCCCCTCGGGGGCGGGAGGGGTAATGAGCAGTTCTTC	CSAPLGGGRGNEQFF
TRBJ1-1	many	-	11	TRBV27	TGTGCCAGCAGTTTTGGGACTGAAGCTTTCTTT	CASSFGTEAFF
TRBJ2-7	-	-	12	TRBV6-5	TGTGCCAGCAGTAGGGAAGGTAGCGAGCAGTACTTC	CASSREGSEQYF
TRBJ2-1	many	-	15	TRBV19	TGTGCCAGTAGTACCACAGGGAGTTCCTACAATGAGCAGTTCTTC	CASSTTGSSYNEQFF
TRBJ2-7	many	-	15	TRBV7-2	TGTGCCAGCAGCTTAGCGCGGGTCGGAACCTACGAGCAGTACTTC	CASSLARVGTYEQYF
TRBJ2-3	many	-	19	TRBV6-2/TRBV6-3	TGTGCCAGCAGTTACTTCTCACCTGACGGAGGCTTCAGCACAGATACGCAGTATTTT	CASSYFSPDGGFSTDTQYF
TRBJ2-2	many	-	16	TRBV6-2/TRBV6-3	TGTGCCAGCAGTCTCCCGGCGGGGGCTAGTGTCGGGGAGCTGTTTTTT	CASSLPAGASVGELFF
TRBJ2-1	many	-	13	TRBV4-1	TGCGCCAGCAGCCAAGGGTCCCCCAATGAGCAGTTCTTC	CASSQGSPNEQFF
TRBJ2-1	-	-	14	TRBV5-4	TGTGCCAGCAGCTTGGTTTCGACTAGCAATGAGCAGTTCTTC	CASSLVSTSNEQFF
TRBJ2-1	few	-	16	TRBV11-2	TGTGCCAGCACCCTCAGTAGGTTGAGCTCCTACAATGAGCAGTTCTTC	CASTLSRLSSYNEQFF
TRBJ2-6	many	-	16	TRBV7-2	TGTGCCAGCAGCGCAAAGGCAGGGGCTGGGGCCAACGTCCTGACTTTC	CASSAKAGAGANVLTF
TRBJ2-7	many	TRBD1	14	TRBV5-1	TGCGCCAGCAGCTTGACAGGGGGCCAATACGAGCAGTACTTC	CASSLTGGQYEQYF
TRBJ2-1	many	TRBD2	13	TRBV7-2	TGTGCCAGCAGCCCCCTAGCGGTCAATGAGCAGTTCTTC	CASSPLAVNEQFF
TRBJ2-1	many	-	11	TRBV20-1	TGCAGTGGTGGACACGTGAGTGAGCAGTTCTTC	CSGGHVSEQFF
TRBJ1-1	-	TRBD1	14	TRBV5-1	TGCGCCAGCAGCCCGTCGACAGGGGGGGCTGAAGCTTTCTTT	CASSPSTGGAEAFF
TRBJ2-3	many	-	14	TRBV20-1	TGCAGTGCTAGAGATCAAATAGGAGGAGATACGCAGTATTTT	CSARDQIGGDTQYF
TRBJ1-2	medium-sized	-	14	TRBV5-6	TGTGCCAGCAGCGCCGGACAAGTTAACTATGGCTACACCTTC	CASSAGQVNYGYTF
TRBJ2-5	many	-	15	TRBV5-1	TGCGCCAGCTCGTGGAGGGGCACGCGTCAGGAGACCCAGTACTTC	CASSWRGTRQETQYF
TRBJ2-3	-	TRBD2	14	TRBV5-1	TGCGCCAGCAGCATGGGACTAGCAACGGATACGCAGTATTTT	CASSMGLATDTQYF